A selection of T cell receptor beta chains follows, all from one sample in a study of cytomegalovirus exposure and HLA in healthy donors. Here immunoSEQ multiplex PCR was the method, and the copy in TCRdb shows in-frame clones only, minus some. The sample shows 150,000 to 200,000 clones, around 90% of them seen only once. Sample: PBMCs. Receptors originate from a woman aged 25 to 45 in good health and CMV-seronegative. Both conserved end residues are trimmed from each CDR3.

v_call	j_call	cdr3_aa
TRBV27	TRBJ2-7	ASRGIDRRNYEQY
TRBV30	TRBJ2-5	AWSVPLGAGGSGETQY
TRBV5-1	TRBJ1-2	ASSLWQGAGYT
TRBV5-6	TRBJ1-2	ASSLAWEGRTGYT
TRBV5-4	TRBJ2-3	ASSLGDRGTDTQY
TRBV4-1	-	ASSPYGQGAFYEQY
TRBV5-1	TRBJ2-2	ASSRGTLAGGPTGELF
TRBV19	TRBJ2-1	ASSIGFGDPSSYNEQF
TRBV19	TRBJ2-3	ASSFAGSTDTQY
TRBV6-1	TRBJ1-2	ASRQGNYGYT
TRBV29-1	-	SVEGGTGEFNEQY
TRBV7-9	TRBJ1-2	ASSRGADGYT
TRBV10-1	TRBJ2-3	ASSEGSGGPGDTQY
TRBV19	TRBJ1-1	ASSGGTLTEAF
TRBV4-2	TRBJ1-5	ASSQVGQGLPGTQPQH
TRBV29-1	TRBJ2-5	SVALLARRETQY
TRBV30	TRBJ1-6	AGQGVYNSPLH
TRBV18	TRBJ2-1	ASSPPGQGVNEQF
TRBV4-1	TRBJ2-6	ASAPGLAGVAGANVLT
TRBV21-1	TRBJ1-6	ASSKEGARNSPLH
TRBV9	TRBJ2-1	ASSVSNLGLAPRDEQF
TRBV2	TRBJ1-4	ASIAGRDEKLF
TRBV28	TRBJ1-5	ASSLDRGHQPQH
TRBV19	TRBJ1-2	ASSIIRGTSGYT
TRBV21-1	TRBJ2-7	ASSASLAEAYEQY
TRBV6-6	TRBJ2-3	ASSQMGGVTDTQY
TRBV11-2	TRBJ2-7	ASSLGQDRYEQY
TRBV28	TRBJ2-1	ASSSPRGFNEQF
TRBV9	TRBJ1-2	ASSPHFRVGYGYT
TRBV4-3	TRBJ1-6	ASSQDLMTATYNSPLH
TRBV6-1	TRBJ2-2	ASSEGASTGELF
TRBV9	TRBJ1-1	ASSVAGGRNTEAF
TRBV30	TRBJ2-2	ACQRGLAGYTGELF
TRBV28	TRBJ2-3	ASSSIPQDTQY
TRBV5-1	TRBJ2-3	ASSLGGGSSTDTQY
TRBV7-6	TRBJ2-7	ASSLGRLASEQY
TRBV2	TRBJ2-1	ASSPRGTRDEQF
TRBV5-6	TRBJ2-5	ASSHTGGGETQY
TRBV11-2	TRBJ2-7	ASSPRLAGGENEQY
TRBV4-3	TRBJ2-7	ASSQIRGTGEQY
TRBV11-2	TRBJ1-2	ASRFTDKNYGYT
TRBV6-5	TRBJ2-1	ASSYGDRAYNEQF
TRBV11-3	TRBJ2-2	ASSLVIAGGTGELF
TRBV20-1	TRBJ2-7	SARPADEQY
TRBV19	TRBJ2-2	ASSIRGSGVSGELF
TRBV18	TRBJ1-2	ASSPYRRLDGYT
TRBV14	TRBJ2-5	ASSQDTGWETQY
TRBV11-2	TRBJ1-3	ASSTMPLRNTIY
TRBV6-5	TRBJ2-7	ASSRTGVGEQY
TRBV5-1	TRBJ2-3	ASSLEGGSQTDTQY
TRBV9	TRBJ1-1	ASSRRGRSDTEAF
TRBV19	TRBJ1-2	ASSMYVGGYT
TRBV29-1	TRBJ2-6	SVGSPGANVLT
TRBV9	TRBJ1-3	ASSVVDTPSSGNTIY